These T cell receptor beta chains were read from a single sample in a study of cytomegalovirus exposure and HLA in healthy donors. The repertoire was sequenced with immunoSEQ multiplex PCR; TCRdb's copy has only in-frame clones and lacks some. Of 150,000 to 200,000 clones listed, around three quarters are singletons. Material for sequencing was PBMCs. The source is a woman in her thirties in good health and CMV-seropositive. The CDR3 runs from the conserved cysteine through the conserved F or W. Each record gives: CDR3 protein, V gene, J gene.

cdr3_aa: CAIKSGQGIYEQYF; v_call: TRBV10-3; j_call: TRBJ2-7
cdr3_aa: CASSQEGRPNEKLFF; v_call: TRBV6-1; j_call: TRBJ1-4
cdr3_aa: CASSLTGGVGEQYF; v_call: TRBV27; j_call: TRBJ2-7
cdr3_aa: CASSPQDRGDQPQHF; v_call: TRBV19; j_call: TRBJ1-5
cdr3_aa: CASSQTAGGGKLFF; v_call: TRBV4-1; j_call: TRBJ1-4
cdr3_aa: CASSPPGGYGYTF; v_call: TRBV7-2; j_call: TRBJ1-2
cdr3_aa: CASSLGTHSYEQYF; v_call: TRBV7-2; j_call: TRBJ2-7
cdr3_aa: CASSVDRATEAFF; v_call: TRBV6-1; j_call: TRBJ1-1
cdr3_aa: CSVDGQGLADTQYF; v_call: TRBV29-1; j_call: TRBJ2-3
cdr3_aa: CASSPNRGRETQYF; v_call: TRBV5-4; j_call: TRBJ2-5
cdr3_aa: CASSLSAENTQYF; v_call: TRBV6-6; j_call: TRBJ2-3